These 25 T cell receptor beta chains share one sample of origin, sequenced in a study of CD8+CD57+ T cells in acquired aplastic anemia. For sequencing, patients were chosen who had shown expansion of CD8+CD57+ cells by flow cytometry. Genomic DNA, the template, was used for profiling of the TCR beta VDJ and CDR3. TCRdb ran MiXCR on the reads and lists one entry per CDR3 protein. The sample has 100,000 to 150,000 distinct CDR3 sequences, 30% to 45% seen once. Sample: sorted CD4+, CD8+, or CD8+CD57+ T cells (not recorded which) from PBMCs. The receptors stem from a human donor with aplastic anemia.

This clonotype was seen a few times. The chain recombines TRBV5-8 with TRBJ1-5; D remains unclear. With 0 bases removed from V and 7 bases from J, the gap between germline ends came to 11 bases. The CDR3 is 14 residues long. CDR1 SGHTS and CDR2 YDEGEE come from the germline V gene. This CDR3 reads CASSLGAPGQPQHF. CDR3 bases: TGTGCCAGCAGCTTGGGGGCCCCAGGCCAGCCCCAGCATTTT.

The table lists this clonotype with many counts. The chain carries TRBV12-3 or TRBV12-4 and TRBJ1-6, with D tentatively TRBD1 (5 bases). The length of the CDR3 is 15 residues. The V end lost 2 bases, the J end lost 7 bases, and 12 bases lay between the germline ends. The DNA for the CDR3 is TGTGCCAGCAGTTTACGGGGACGGGGAAATTCACCCCTCCACTTT. It encodes CASSLRGRGNSPLHF.

This clonotype was found many times. The genes are TRBV30 and TRBJ1-2, with D perhaps matching TRBD1 (5 bases). The length of the CDR3 is 13 residues. The V gene's germline CDR1 is GTSNPN and CDR2 SVGIG (reference sequence). Trimming left V 5 bases short and J 8 bases short, with 18 bases between. Here the CDR3 DNA reads TGTGCCTGGTCATCTACCCGGGACGGAGGCTACACCTTC. Protein: CAWSSTRDGGYTF.

This clonotype was detected ten times or more. The chain joins TRBV2 to TRBJ2-7, with D maybe TRBD1 (5 bases). This CDR3 region has 14 residues. V was cut by 4 bases and J by 9 bases, with 19 bases left in between. The germline CDR1 and CDR2 sequences are SNHLY and FYNNEI. CDR3 region: CASSVTGSPVWQYF. The CDR3 DNA reads TGTGCCAGCAGTGTCACAGGATCCCCCGTTTGGCAGTACTTC.

This clonotype turned up a few times. The chain uses TRBV9 and TRBJ1-2; no definite D call. CDR1 and CDR2 from the germline V gene are SGDLS and YYNGEE. V was pared by 0 bases and J by 3 bases, with 12 bases between. The CDR3 is made up of 15 amino acids. CDR3 amino acids: CASSVGSEDYYGYTF. CDR3 DNA sequence: TGTGCCAGCAGCGTAGGGTCAGAGGACTACTATGGCTACACCTTC.

This clonotype was recorded at least ten times. The chain links TRBV10-1 to TRBJ1-5, with D hard to call. Trimming shortened V by 0 bases and J by 6 bases, and 3 bases separated the two germline ends. The germline V gene encodes CDR1 WNHNN and CDR2 SYGVQD (reference sequence). The CDR3 contains 12 residues. The CDR3: CASSESGQPQHF. As DNA, the CDR3 is TGCGCCAGCAGTGAGTCAGGTCAGCCCCAGCATTTT.

Details on this clonotype: A much larger clone sits a single nucleotide away, making a read error possible. The chain has TRBV24-1 and TRBJ1-2; D unresolved. CDR1 is KGHDR, CDR2 SFDVKD, per germline. The length of the CDR3 is 11 residues. V lost 6 bases and J 6 bases, leaving 7 bases between the germline ends. This CDR3 is CATSLGNGYTF. The CDR3 DNA sequence: TGTGCCACCAGTTTGGGGAATGGCTACACCTTC.

The CDR3 DNA follows: TGTGCCAGTAGTTTGGGGGGACGATTTACTGAAAAACTGTTTTTT. It is translated as CASSLGGRFTEKLFF. The genes are TRBV19 and TRBJ1-4; weak D call: TRBD1 (5 bases). This CDR3 comprises 15 residues. Trimming took 5 bases from V and 7 from J, leaving 17 bases between them. Germline CDR1 and CDR2: LNHDA and SQIVND (reference sequence).

This clonotype was detected ten times or more. J is TRBJ1-6 and V is TRBV5-8, with 10 bases identical to TRBD1. The germline gives CDR1 SGHTS, CDR2 YDEGEE. The CDR3 contains 15 residues. The trim removed 4 bases at V and 7 bases at J, leaving 5 bases unmatched. The CDR3 sequence: CASSPRQGANSPLHF. Here the CDR3 DNA reads TGTGCCAGCAGCCCAAGACAGGGGGCGAATTCACCCCTCCACTTT.

The chain couples TRBV19 to TRBJ1-1; possibly TRBD1 for D (5 bases). V dropped 7 bases and J dropped 1 base, with 13 bases sitting between them. Germline V gives CDR1 LNHDA, CDR2 SQIVND (reference sequence). The length of the CDR3 is 14 residues. CDR3 DNA: TGTGCCAGTATCAGGGAGGCCGGGAACACTGAAGCTTTCTTT. Protein product: CASIREAGNTEAFF.

In its sample, this clonotype ranks as medium-sized. The rearrangement links TRBV10-2 to TRBJ2-7, with a possible D match to TRBD1 (7 bases). Trimming shortened V by 4 bases and J by 4 bases, and 17 bases separated the two germline ends. CDR1 is WSHSY and CDR2 is SAAADI in the germline V gene. The CDR3 spans 15 residues. The CDR3 reads CASSVGQGGRYEQYV. In DNA form, the CDR3 reads TGCGCCAGCAGTGTCGGGCAGGGGGGACGATACGAGCAGTACGTC.

This clonotype was recorded many times. The V call is TRBV19, the J call TRBJ2-5; a possible D gene is TRBD1 (7 bases). Trimming took off 0 bases at V and 5 bases at J, with 10 bases between the two ends. Germline CDR1 is LNHDA and CDR2 is SQIVND (reference sequence). The CDR3 contains 14 residues. CDR3 in DNA: TGTGCCAGTAGTATAGACTCAGGGGGGGAGACCCAGTACTTC. This gives the protein CASSIDSGGETQYF.

In this sample, this clonotype turned up many times. The rearrangement links TRBV19 to TRBJ1-5; D uncertain. Germline assignment: CDR1 LNHDA and CDR2 SQIVND (reference sequence). The CDR3 totals 16 residues. With 6 bases removed from V and 1 base from J, the gap between germline ends came to 16 bases. CDR3 in amino acids: CASSRQVGGSNQPQHF. DNA of the CDR3: TGTGCCAGTAGCCGTCAGGTAGGAGGAAGCAATCAGCCCCAGCATTTT.

The sample holds many counts of this clonotype. This sequence joins TRBV10-1 and TRBJ2-7; 12 bases fit TRBD1. With 4 bases clipped from V and 3 bases from J, the junction kept 22 bases outside the gene matches. This CDR3 comprises 21 residues. The germline CDR1 and CDR2 sequences are WNHNN and SYGVQD (reference sequence). In DNA, the CDR3 is TGCGCCAGCAGTGTTAAAGGGCCGAACCCTAGCCGGGACAGGGGGCTCTACGAGCAGTACGTC. Protein product: CASSVKGPNPSRDRGLYEQYV.

In regard to this clonotype: A much larger clone lies one base from this, so it may be a read error. The chain recombines TRBV6-2 or TRBV6-3 with TRBJ1-6; 7 bases match TRBD1. The germline CDR1 and CDR2 sequences are MNHEY and SVGEGT. The CDR3 loop spans 19 amino acids. The CDR3 DNA follows: TGTGCCAGCAGGTACTCTGGACTACTAACGGGACAGTATAATTCACCCCTCCACTTT. Translation: CASRYSGLLTGQYNSPLHF.

This clonotype was counted ten times or more. The rearrangement links TRBV19 to TRBJ2-5, with 8 nucleotides matching TRBD2. V lost 4 bases and J lost 0; bases outside the gene matches: 4. This CDR3 contains 15 residues. In germline, CDR1 is LNHDA, CDR2 SQIVND (reference sequence). DNA for the CDR3: TGTGCCAGTAGTAAGGGACTAGGAGACCAAGAGACCCAGTACTTC. Protein sequence: CASSKGLGDQETQYF.

The table lists this clonotype with many counts. V and J are TRBV13 and TRBJ1-1; a possible D gene is TRBD1 (6 bases). CDR1 and CDR2 (germline): PRHDT, FYEKMQ (reference sequence). The V gene lost 4 bases and the J gene lost 3 bases, with 9 bases spanning the gap. The CDR3 sequence is 13 residues long. The CDR3 spells CASSSGVDTEAFF. The CDR3 DNA reads TGTGCCAGCAGCTCAGGGGTGGACACTGAAGCTTTCTTT.

This clonotype has at least ten counts. The DNA for the CDR3 is TGCAGTGCTCCCAGCACAGTTGGTGAAAAACTGTTTTTT. It is translated as CSAPSTVGEKLFF. The gene calls are TRBV20-1 and TRBJ1-4; D is undetermined. Trimming took off 5 bases at V and 7 bases at J, with 14 bases between the two ends. There are 13 residues in the CDR3. CDR1 and CDR2 from the germline V gene are DFQATT and SNEGSKA (reference sequence).

The V gene is TRBV19, the J gene TRBJ2-1, with 13 bases fitting TRBD2. The V gene's germline CDR1 is LNHDA and CDR2 SQIVND (reference sequence). The V segment lost 2 bases and the J segment 7 bases; nucleotides outside the gene matches: 8. This CDR3 has 17 amino acids. CDR3 protein: CASSIIQLAGGPNEQFF. The CDR3 region has the DNA TGTGCCAGTAGTATAATCCAACTAGCGGGGGGGCCTAATGAGCAGTTCTTC.

The chain combines TRBV11-2 with TRBJ2-3, with 9 nucleotides matching TRBD2. The germline V gene encodes CDR1 SGHAT and CDR2 FQNNGV. The CDR3 loop spans 16 amino acids. With V trimmed by 5 bases and J by 2 bases, 8 bases remained unmatched. Written as DNA, the CDR3 is TGTGCCAGCAGCCACACGCGGGGGGGTCCCACAGATACGCAGTATTTT. This encodes CASSHTRGGPTDTQYF. The full variable domain, completed using reference TRBV11-2 and TRBJ2-3, is EAGVAQSPRYKIIEKRQSVAFWCNPISGHATLYWYQQILGQGPKLLIQFQNNGVVDDSQLPKDRFSAERLKGVDSTLKIQPAKLEDSAVYLCASSHTRGGPTDTQYFGPGTRLTVL.

J is TRBJ1-6 and V is TRBV25-1; the D gene is possibly TRBD1 (5 bases). Trimming took off 3 bases at V and 10 bases at J, with 19 bases between the two ends. The CDR3 length is 16 residues. Looked up from germline, CDR1 is MGHDK and CDR2 is SYGVNS. The CDR3 loop is CASSEWAGQNGSPLHF. The CDR3 nucleotides are TGTGCCAGCAGTGAGTGGGCAGGGCAAAATGGATCACCCCTCCACTTT.

Details on this clonotype: An end of the junction does not agree with germline; a read error may underlie this. In nucleotides, the CDR3 is TGTGCCAGCAGTGGAGCGAGGACAAGCCGTATTAAGAACACTGGAGCTTTCTTT. Its translation: CASSGARTSRIKNTGAFF. V is TRBV6-1 and J is TRBJ1-1; D is perhaps TRBD1 (5 bases). The CDR3 runs to 18 residues. In germline, CDR1 is MNHNS, CDR2 SASEGT.

This clonotype appeared a few times. The chain uses TRBV15 and TRBJ2-7; D ambiguous. This CDR3 has 12 amino acids. Trimming took off 1 base at V and 7 bases at J, with 8 bases between the two ends. Germline V gene sequence: CDR1 LNHNV, CDR2 YYDKDF (reference sequence). In DNA form, the CDR3 reads TGTGCCACCAGCAGAGCGACCCGGGAGCAGTACTTC. This translates into CATSRATREQYF.

This clonotype appeared many times. The chain has TRBV2 and TRBJ1-1, with D tentatively TRBD1 (6 bases). Per germline, CDR1 SNHLY and CDR2 FYNNEI. The CDR3 runs to 14 residues. Trimming pared 1 base from V and 5 bases from J, leaving 11 bases between. CDR3: CASSEEGDVTEAFF. For the CDR3, the DNA is TGTGCCAGCAGTGAAGAGGGGGACGTGACTGAAGCTTTCTTT.

The gene calls are TRBV9 and TRBJ1-1; D is possibly TRBD1 (5 bases). The CDR3 runs 15 residues. The V gene lost 2 bases and the J gene lost 2 bases, with 13 bases spanning the gap. Germline loops: CDR1 SGDLS, CDR2 YYNGEE. CDR3 sequence: CASSVSGTSNTEAFF. The DNA of the CDR3 is TGTGCCAGCAGCGTCTCCGGGACGTCTAACACTGAAGCTTTCTTT.